Below, 16 T cell receptor beta chains from the same sample are listed, as sequenced in a study of T cell repertoires in cytomegalovirus infection. Each CDR3 protein gets one entry after TCRdb re-called the reads with MiXCR. This sample has about 230,000 distinct CDR3 sequences, with over 20% found just once. Sample: CD8+ T cells from PBMCs. Source of these receptors: a human donor in good health (CMV status not recorded). Some clones in this sample may be carry-over from other donors' samples.

This clonotype has at least ten counts. V usage is TRBV7-2 and J usage is TRBJ2-1; D is unresolved. Germline V CDR1 and CDR2: SGHTA, FQGNSA. CDR3 length: 14 amino acids. Trimming cost V 2 bases and J 4 bases, with 9 bases left between them. The CDR3 DNA follows: TGTGCCAGCAGCTTATATGATGAATACAATGAGCAGTTCTTC. Residues: CASSLYDEYNEQFF.

This rearrangement joins TRBV29-1 to TRBJ2-7; perhaps TRBD1 as D (6 bases). CDR3 length: 16 residues. CDR1 is SQVTM and CDR2 is ANQGSEA in the germline V gene. Trimming cost V 6 bases and J 3 bases, with 24 bases left between them. CDR3 in DNA: TGCAGCGTCTCGGGGCAGGGGTGGGCCTATAGCTACGAGCAGTACTTC. The encoded protein is CSVSGQGWAYSYEQYF.

The chain has TRBV20-1 and TRBJ2-7; unclear D gene. The V and J ends lost 1 base and 6 bases respectively, with 7 bases between them. The CDR3 runs to 11 residues. Germline CDR1 is DFQATT and CDR2 is SNEGSKA (reference sequence). The CDR3: CSARAFSEQYF. The CDR3 DNA follows: TGCAGTGCTAGAGCCTTTTCCGAGCAGTACTTC.

At least ten counts were recorded for this clonotype. This rearrangement joins TRBV6-2 or TRBV6-3 to TRBJ2-1, with a tentative D call TRBD2 (6 bases). CDR3 length equals 15 residues. Looked up from germline, CDR1 is MNHEY and CDR2 is SVGEGT. V lost 5 bases, J lost 3 bases, and 14 bases lay in between. The CDR3 DNA follows: TGTGCCAGCAGTCTCAGCGGGCTCATCTACAATGAGCAGTTCTTC. This translates into CASSLSGLIYNEQFF.

In this sample, this clonotype turned up a few times. The CDR3 nucleotides read TGTGCCAGCAGCGGGGGAATCTATGGCTACACCTTC. This translates into CASSGGIYGYTF. The chain combines TRBV12-3 or TRBV12-4 with TRBJ1-2, with a weak D call TRBD1 (5 bases). V was cut by 6 bases and J by 4 bases, with 9 bases left in between. This CDR3 region has 12 residues.

This clonotype was seen many times. CDR3 residues: CSVEQGETQYF. In DNA form, the CDR3 reads TGCAGCGTTGAACAGGGGGAGACCCAGTACTTC. The V gene is TRBV29-1, the J gene TRBJ2-5; D possibly corresponds to TRBD1 (6 bases). Germline CDR1 SQVTM, CDR2 ANQGSEA. There are 11 residues in the CDR3. Trimming took off 2 bases at V and 5 bases at J, with 6 bases between the two ends.

There are a few counts of this clonotype. The V and J genes are TRBV11-1 and TRBJ1-1; D might be TRBD1 (5 bases). The CDR3 is 13 residues long. V dropped 5 bases and J dropped 8 bases, with 15 bases sitting between them. Germline CDR1 is SGHAT and CDR2 is FQDESV (reference sequence). The CDR3 region is CASSMDAGTEAFF. The CDR3 DNA reads as TGTGCCAGCAGCATGGACGCCGGGACCGAAGCTTTCTTT.

This clonotype was counted between two and nine times. V usage is TRBV28 and J usage is TRBJ2-1; D not resolved. This CDR3 region has 14 residues. Trimming removed 3 bases at V and 3 bases at J, with 9 bases between. The germline V gene has CDR1 MDHEN and CDR2 SYDVKM. CDR3 residues: CASSFNEIYNEQFF. CDR3 nucleotide sequence: TGTGCCAGCAGTTTTAACGAAATCTACAATGAGCAGTTCTTC.

The chain carries TRBV29-1 and TRBJ2-7; 9 bases fit TRBD1. V shed 3 bases and J 7 bases; nucleotides not matched to a gene: 13. The CDR3 has 15 amino acids. CDR1 is SQVTM and CDR2 is ANQGSEA in the germline V gene. CDR3 nucleotide sequence: TGCAGCGTTGAGTTAGGACAGGGGACGGTTGGTGAGCAGTACTTC. Translation: CSVELGQGTVGEQYF.

The chain combines TRBV29-1 with TRBJ2-7; 10 bases agree with TRBD1. The CDR3 length is 15 residues. Germline V lookup: CDR1 SQVTM, CDR2 ANQGSEA. V gave up 0 bases and J gave up 5 bases; unmatched junction bases: 7. CDR3 in amino acids: CSVEESWTGGNEQYF. The CDR3 DNA is TGCAGCGTTGAAGAGAGTTGGACAGGGGGTAACGAGCAGTACTTC.

The chain links TRBV4-2 to TRBJ1-1; D remains ambiguous. Germline assignment: CDR1 LGHNA and CDR2 YNFKEQ. The V and J ends lost 3 bases and 6 bases respectively, with 17 bases between them. This CDR3 is built from 15 residues. The CDR3 region has the DNA TGTGCCAGCAGCCATCCTGACGGGGTTGGGGCTGAAGCTTTCTTT. Translating it yields CASSHPDGVGAEAFF.

This clonotype has only a few counts. The chain links TRBV29-1 to TRBJ1-3, with no clear D. Germline CDR1 SQVTM, CDR2 ANQGSEA. With 0 bases removed from V and 4 bases from J, the gap between germline ends came to 16 bases. The CDR3 spans 16 residues. CDR3 in amino acids: CSVEDFRSVNGNTIYF. The CDR3 DNA sequence: TGCAGCGTTGAAGATTTCAGAAGCGTTAACGGAAACACCATATATTTT. The whole variable domain, filled in from reference TRBV29-1 and TRBJ1-3, reads SAVISQKPSRDICQRGTSLTIQCQVDSQVTMMFWYRQQPGQSLTLIATANQGSEATYESGFVIDKFPISRPNLTFSTLTVSNMSPEDSSIYLCSVEDFRSVNGNTIYFGEGSWLTVV.

Many counts were recorded for this clonotype. The chain employs TRBV28 and TRBJ2-7; D unresolved. Germline V CDR1 and CDR2: MDHEN, SYDVKM. This CDR3 has 15 amino acids. V dropped 5 bases and J dropped 2 bases, with 16 bases sitting between them. The CDR3 protein is CASSEPLMSTYEQYF. DNA for the CDR3: TGTGCCAGCAGTGAACCCCTGATGAGCACCTACGAGCAGTACTTC.

This clonotype was picked up many times. The V gene is TRBV12-3 or TRBV12-4, the J gene TRBJ1-1; D is perhaps TRBD1 (5 bases). V was trimmed by 6 bases and J by 4 bases, leaving 12 bases between them. CDR3 size: 13 residues. The CDR3 coding sequence is TGTGCCAGCAGCGCCAGGGCGATCACTGAAGCTTTCTTT. Translating gives CASSARAITEAFF.

This clonotype was counted between two and nine times. The chain joins TRBV4-2 to TRBJ2-3; 9 nucleotides line up with TRBD2. V lost 7 bases and J lost 5; bases outside the gene matches: 13. CDR1 is LGHNA, CDR2 YNFKEQ, per germline. The CDR3 is 16 amino acids. The CDR3 here is CASKRTLAGRGDTQYF. As DNA, the CDR3 is TGTGCCAGCAAGAGAACACTAGCGGGTCGGGGAGATACGCAGTATTTT.

The J gene is TRBJ2-1, the V gene TRBV25-1, with D perhaps assigned TRBD1 or TRBD2 (6 bases each). With 4 bases removed from V and 1 base from J, the gap between germline ends came to 26 bases. The CDR3 consists of 20 residues. Germline CDR1 is MGHDK and CDR2 is SYGVNS. The CDR3 DNA reads TGTGCCAGCAGTGCCTGGGGGTGGGGGGACACCCGGAGGTCCTACAATGAGCAGTTCTTC. This encodes CASSAWGWGDTRRSYNEQFF.